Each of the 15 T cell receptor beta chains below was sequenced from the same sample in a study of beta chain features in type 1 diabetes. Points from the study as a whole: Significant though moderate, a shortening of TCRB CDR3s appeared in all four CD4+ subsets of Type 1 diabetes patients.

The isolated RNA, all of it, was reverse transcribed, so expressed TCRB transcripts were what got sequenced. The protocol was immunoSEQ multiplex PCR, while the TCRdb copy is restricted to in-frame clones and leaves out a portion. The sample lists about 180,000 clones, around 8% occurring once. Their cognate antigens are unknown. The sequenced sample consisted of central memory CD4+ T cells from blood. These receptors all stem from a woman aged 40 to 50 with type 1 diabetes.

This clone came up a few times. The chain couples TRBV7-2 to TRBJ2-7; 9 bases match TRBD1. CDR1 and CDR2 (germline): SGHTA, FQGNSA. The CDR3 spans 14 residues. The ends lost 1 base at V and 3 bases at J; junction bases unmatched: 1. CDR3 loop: CASSLGGQGYEQYF. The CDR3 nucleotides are TGTGCCAGCAGCTTAGGGGGACAGGGCTACGAGCAGTACTTC.

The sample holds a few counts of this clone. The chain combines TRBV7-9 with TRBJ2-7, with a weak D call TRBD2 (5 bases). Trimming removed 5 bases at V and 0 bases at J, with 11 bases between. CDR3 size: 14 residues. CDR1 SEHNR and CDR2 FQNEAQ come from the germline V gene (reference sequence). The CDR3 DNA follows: TGTGCCAGCAGCCCTAGCTCCCGCTCCTACGAGCAGTACTTC. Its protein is CASSPSSRSYEQYF.

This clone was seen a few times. CDR3 bases: TGTGCCAGCAGTCCCCTAGCGGGGGATTTCCAAGAGACCCAGTACTTC. Its translation: CASSPLAGDFQETQYF. The chain uses TRBV28 and TRBJ2-5; 10 bases are a match to TRBD2. The V gene's germline CDR1 is MDHEN and CDR2 SYDVKM. The V segment lost 5 bases and the J segment 1 base; nucleotides outside the gene matches: 7. CDR3 length: 16 amino acids.

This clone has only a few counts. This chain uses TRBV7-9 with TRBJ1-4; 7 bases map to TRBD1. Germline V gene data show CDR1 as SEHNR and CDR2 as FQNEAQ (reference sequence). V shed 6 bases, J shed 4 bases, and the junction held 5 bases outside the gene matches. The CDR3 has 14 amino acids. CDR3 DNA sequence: TGTGCCAGCAGGTCCGGGACAGTTAATGAAAAACTGTTTTTT. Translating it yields CASRSGTVNEKLFF.

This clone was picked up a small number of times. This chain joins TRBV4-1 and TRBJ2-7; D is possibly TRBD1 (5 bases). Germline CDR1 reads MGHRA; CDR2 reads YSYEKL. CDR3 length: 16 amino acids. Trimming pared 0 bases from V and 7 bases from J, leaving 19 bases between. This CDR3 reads CASSQEGRALPGEQYF. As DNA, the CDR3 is TGCGCCAGCAGCCAAGAGGGCAGGGCCCTCCCCGGTGAGCAGTACTTC.

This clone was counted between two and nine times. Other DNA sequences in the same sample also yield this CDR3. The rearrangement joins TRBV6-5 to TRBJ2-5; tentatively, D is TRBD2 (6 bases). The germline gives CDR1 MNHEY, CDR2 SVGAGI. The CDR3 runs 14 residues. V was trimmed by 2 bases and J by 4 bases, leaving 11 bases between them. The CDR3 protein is CASSYGTEGETQYF. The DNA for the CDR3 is TGTGCCAGCAGTTACGGGACGGAGGGAGAGACCCAGTACTTC.

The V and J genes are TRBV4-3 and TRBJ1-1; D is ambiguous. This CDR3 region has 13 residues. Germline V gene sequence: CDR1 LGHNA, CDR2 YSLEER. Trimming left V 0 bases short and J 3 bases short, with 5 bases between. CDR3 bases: TGCGCCAGCAGCCAAGATACGGACACTGAAGCTTTCTTT. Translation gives CASSQDTDTEAFF.

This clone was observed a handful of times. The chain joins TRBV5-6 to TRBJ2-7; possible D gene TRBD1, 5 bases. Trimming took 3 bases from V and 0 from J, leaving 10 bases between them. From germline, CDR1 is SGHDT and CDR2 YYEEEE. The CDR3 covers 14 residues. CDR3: CASSWQGISYEQYF. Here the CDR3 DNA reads TGTGCCAGCAGCTGGCAGGGAATCTCCTACGAGCAGTACTTC.

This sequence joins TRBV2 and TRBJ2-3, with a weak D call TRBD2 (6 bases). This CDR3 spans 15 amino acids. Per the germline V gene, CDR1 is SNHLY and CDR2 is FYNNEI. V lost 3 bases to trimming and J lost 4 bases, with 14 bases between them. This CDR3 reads CASSDLAGRSDTQYF. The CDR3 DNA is TGTGCCAGCAGTGACTTGGCAGGGAGGTCAGATACGCAGTATTTT.

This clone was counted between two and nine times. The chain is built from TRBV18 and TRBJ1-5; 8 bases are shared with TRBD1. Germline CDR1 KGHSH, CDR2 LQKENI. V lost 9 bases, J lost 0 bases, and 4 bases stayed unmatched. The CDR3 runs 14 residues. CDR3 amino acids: CASRQGASNQPQHF. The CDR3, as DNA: TGTGCCAGTCGCCAGGGGGCTAGCAATCAGCCCCAGCATTTT.

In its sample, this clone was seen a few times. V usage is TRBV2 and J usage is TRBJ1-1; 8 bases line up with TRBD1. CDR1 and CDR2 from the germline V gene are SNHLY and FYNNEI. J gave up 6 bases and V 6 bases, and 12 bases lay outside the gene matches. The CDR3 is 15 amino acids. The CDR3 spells CASSKSRQGSAEAFF. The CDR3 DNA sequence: TGTGCCAGCAGCAAGAGCCGACAGGGGTCAGCTGAAGCTTTCTTT. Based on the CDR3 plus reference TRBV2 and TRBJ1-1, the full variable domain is EPEVTQTPSHQVTQMGQEVILRCVPISNHLYFYWYRQILGQKVEFLVSFYNNEISEKSEIFDDQFSVERPDGSNFTLKIRSTKLEDSAMYFCASSKSRQGSAEAFFGQGTRLTVV.

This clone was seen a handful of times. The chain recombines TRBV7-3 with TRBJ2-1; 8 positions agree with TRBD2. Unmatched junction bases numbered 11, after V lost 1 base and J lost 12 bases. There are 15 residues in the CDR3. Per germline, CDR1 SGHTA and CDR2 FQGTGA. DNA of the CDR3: TGTGCCAGCAGCTTAAGGGCTAGCGGGCCTCCCGGGCAGTTCTTC. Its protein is CASSLRASGPPGQFF.

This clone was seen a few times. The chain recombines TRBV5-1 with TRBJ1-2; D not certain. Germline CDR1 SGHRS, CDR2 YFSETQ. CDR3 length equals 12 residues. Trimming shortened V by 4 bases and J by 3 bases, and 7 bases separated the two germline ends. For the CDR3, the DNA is TGCGCCAGCAGCCCCCAGGACTATGGCTACACCTTC. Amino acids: CASSPQDYGYTF.

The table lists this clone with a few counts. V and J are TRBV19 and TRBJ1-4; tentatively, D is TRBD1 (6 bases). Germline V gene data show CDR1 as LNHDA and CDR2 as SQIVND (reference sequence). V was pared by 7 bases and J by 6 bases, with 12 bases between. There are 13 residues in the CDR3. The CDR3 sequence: CASNSQGDEKLFF. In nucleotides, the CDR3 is TGTGCCAGTAACTCACAGGGAGATGAAAAACTGTTTTTT.

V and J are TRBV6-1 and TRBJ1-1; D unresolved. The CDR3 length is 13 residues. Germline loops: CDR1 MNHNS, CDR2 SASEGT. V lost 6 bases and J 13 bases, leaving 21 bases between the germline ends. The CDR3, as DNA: TGTGCCAGCAGGAAAGACAACCTCGACCGGGGTTTCTTT. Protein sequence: CASRKDNLDRGFF.